These 5 T cell receptor beta chains share one sample of origin, sequenced in a study of blood T cells in healthy people across ages. A sample-barcoded 5' primer and a J-beta primer mix were used in a second PCR of about 7 to 12 cycles. TCRdb used MiXCR to reprocess the 5' RACE reads, holding one entry per CDR3 protein. The table shows hundreds of thousands of distinct CDR3 sequences, with about 32% occurring only once. Sequenced material: blood. Receptors originate from a woman of 80 years or more in good health.

The chain is built from TRBV21-1 and TRBJ1-4; the table calls TRBD1, which could not be checked here. TRBV21-1 represents a pseudogene. The CDR3 totals 16 residues. The CDR3 loop reads CASSTPQDMQDEKLFF. In nucleotides, the CDR3 is TGTGCCAGCAGCACCCCTCAGGACATGCAGGATGAAAAACTGTTTTTT.

The V call is TRBV7-2, the J call TRBJ2-1; unclear D gene. Per the germline V gene, CDR1 is SGHTA and CDR2 is FQGNSA. The V end lost 0 bases, the J end lost 7 bases, and 10 bases lay between the germline ends. This CDR3 is built from 14 residues. CDR3 amino acids: CASSLAPPWNEQFF. The CDR3 DNA reads TGTGCCAGCAGCTTAGCCCCCCCCTGGAATGAGCAGTTCTTC.

Comments on this clonotype: Its ends do not fully match the called genes, so a read error is possible. The V call is TRBV6-1, the J call TRBJ1-2; 7 bases map to TRBD1. The germline V gene encodes CDR1 MNHNS and CDR2 SASEGT. CDR3 size: 17 residues. CDR3 DNA sequence: TGTGCCGGCAGGCAGATGTCGGACAGGAGGCGGGAGAATAGCTACACCTTC. Residues: CAGRQMSDRRRENSYTF.

This clonotype came up many times. The chain carries TRBV6-2 or TRBV6-3 and TRBJ2-7; D gene unclear. The CDR3 spans 14 residues. CDR1 is MNHEY, CDR2 SVGEGT, per germline. V was trimmed by 0 bases and J by 2 bases, leaving 8 bases between them. DNA of the CDR3: TGTGCCAGCAGTTACTCGGCAGATACCTACGAGCAGTACTTC. It encodes CASSYSADTYEQYF.

This clonotype appeared a few times. V and J are TRBV5-1 and TRBJ1-1; 7 positions match TRBD1. V lost 0 bases to trimming and J lost 1 base; unmatched junction nucleotides: 12. CDR3 length: 18 residues. Germline CDR1 is SGHRS and CDR2 is YFSETQ. The CDR3 coding sequence is TGCGCCAGCAGCTTGGCCATAGCAGGGGGGCGTGGGAACACTGAAGCTTTCTTT. Encoded protein: CASSLAIAGGRGNTEAFF. Combining the CDR3 with reference TRBV5-1 and TRBJ1-1 gives the whole variable domain KAGVTQTPRYLIKTRGQQVTLSCSPISGHRSVSWYQQTPGQGLQFLFEYFSETQRNKGNFPGRFSGRQFSNSRSEMNVSTLELGDSALYLCASSLAIAGGRGNTEAFFGQGTRLTVV.